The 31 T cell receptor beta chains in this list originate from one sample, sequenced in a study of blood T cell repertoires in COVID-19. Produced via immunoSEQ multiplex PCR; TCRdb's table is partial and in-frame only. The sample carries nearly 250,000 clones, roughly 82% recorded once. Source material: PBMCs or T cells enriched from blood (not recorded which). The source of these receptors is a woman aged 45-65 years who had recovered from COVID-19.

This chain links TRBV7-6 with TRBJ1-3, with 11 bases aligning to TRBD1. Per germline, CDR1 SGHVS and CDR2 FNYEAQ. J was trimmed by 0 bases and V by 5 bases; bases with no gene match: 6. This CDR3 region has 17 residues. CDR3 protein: CASSRTGTGGSGNTIYF. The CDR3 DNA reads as TGTGCCAGCAGCCGAACCGGGACAGGGGGCTCTGGAAACACCATATATTTT.

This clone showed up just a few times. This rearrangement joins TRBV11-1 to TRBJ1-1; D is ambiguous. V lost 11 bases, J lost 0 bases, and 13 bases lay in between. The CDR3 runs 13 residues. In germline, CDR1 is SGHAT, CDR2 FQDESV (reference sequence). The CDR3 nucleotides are TGTGCCTCAGCGCGGGAAATGAACACTGAAGCTTTCTTT. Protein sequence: CASAREMNTEAFF. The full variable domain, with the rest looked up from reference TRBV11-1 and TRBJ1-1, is EAEVAQSPRYKITEKSQAVAFWCDPISGHATLYWYRQILGQGPELLVQFQDESVVDDSQLPKDRFSAERLKGVDSTLKIQPAELGDSAMYLCASAREMNTEAFFGQGTRLTVV.

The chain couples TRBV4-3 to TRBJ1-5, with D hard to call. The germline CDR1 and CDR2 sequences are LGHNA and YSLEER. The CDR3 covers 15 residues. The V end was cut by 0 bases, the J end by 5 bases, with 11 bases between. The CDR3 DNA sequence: TGCGCCAGCAGCCAAGACCGGGCGGGCCATCAGCCCCAGCATTTT. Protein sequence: CASSQDRAGHQPQHF.

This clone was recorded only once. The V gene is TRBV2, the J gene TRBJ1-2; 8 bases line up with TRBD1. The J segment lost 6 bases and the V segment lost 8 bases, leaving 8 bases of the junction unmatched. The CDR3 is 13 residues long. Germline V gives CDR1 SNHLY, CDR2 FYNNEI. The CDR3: CASPGGRRDGYTF. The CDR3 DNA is TGTGCCAGCCCAGGGGGCAGGCGGGATGGCTACACCTTC.

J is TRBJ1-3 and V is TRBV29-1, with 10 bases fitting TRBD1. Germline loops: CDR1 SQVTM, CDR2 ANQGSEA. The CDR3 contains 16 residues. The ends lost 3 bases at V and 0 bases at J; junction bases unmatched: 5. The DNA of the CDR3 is TGCAGCGTTGATTGGGGGGACAGGGGCTCTGGAAACACCATATATTTT. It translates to CSVDWGDRGSGNTIYF.

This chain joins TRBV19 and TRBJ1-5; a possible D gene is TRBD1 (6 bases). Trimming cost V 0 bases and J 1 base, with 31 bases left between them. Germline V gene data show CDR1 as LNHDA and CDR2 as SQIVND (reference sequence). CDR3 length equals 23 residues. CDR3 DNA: TGTGCCAGTAGTATAGAGGGGGCGGTAAGGCACAGGGTACGATTACTGAGCAATCAGCCCCAGCATTTT. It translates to CASSIEGAVRHRVRLLSNQPQHF.

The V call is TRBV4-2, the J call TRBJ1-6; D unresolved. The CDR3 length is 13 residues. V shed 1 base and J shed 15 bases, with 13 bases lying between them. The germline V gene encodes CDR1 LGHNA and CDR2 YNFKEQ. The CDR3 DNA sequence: TGTGCCAGCAGCCAAGCGACGGCGGAGGGCCTCCACTTT. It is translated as CASSQATAEGLHF.

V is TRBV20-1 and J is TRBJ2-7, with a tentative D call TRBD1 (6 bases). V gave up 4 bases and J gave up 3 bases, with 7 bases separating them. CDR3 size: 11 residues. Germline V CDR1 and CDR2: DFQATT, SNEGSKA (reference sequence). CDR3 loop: CSAKDSYEQYF. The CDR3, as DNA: TGCAGTGCTAAGGACAGCTACGAGCAGTACTTC.

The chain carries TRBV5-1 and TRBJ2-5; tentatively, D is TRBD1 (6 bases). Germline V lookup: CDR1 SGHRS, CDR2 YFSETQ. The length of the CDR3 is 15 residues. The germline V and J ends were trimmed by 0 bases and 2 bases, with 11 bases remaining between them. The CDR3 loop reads CASSLAPGQQETQYF. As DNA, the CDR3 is TGCGCCAGCAGCTTGGCCCCCGGACAGCAAGAGACCCAGTACTTC.

The CDR3 nucleotides read TGTGCCAGCAGTTACTTAGCGTCGCGGGACAGTGATAAACGCGACAACTATGGCTACACCTTC. As protein: CASSYLASRDSDKRDNYGYTF. The gene calls are TRBV6-2 or TRBV6-3 and TRBJ1-2, with 7 bases aligning to TRBD1. Unmatched junction bases numbered 22, after V lost 1 base and J lost 2 bases. The CDR3 loop spans 21 amino acids. Germline-derived CDR1 and CDR2 are MNHEY and SVGEGT.

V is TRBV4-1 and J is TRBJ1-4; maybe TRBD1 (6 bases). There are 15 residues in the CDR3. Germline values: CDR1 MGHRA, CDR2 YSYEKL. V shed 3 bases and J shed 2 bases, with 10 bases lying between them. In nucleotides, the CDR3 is TGCGCCAGCAGCCAGATCGGACAGACTAATGAAAAACTGTTTTTT. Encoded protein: CASSQIGQTNEKLFF.

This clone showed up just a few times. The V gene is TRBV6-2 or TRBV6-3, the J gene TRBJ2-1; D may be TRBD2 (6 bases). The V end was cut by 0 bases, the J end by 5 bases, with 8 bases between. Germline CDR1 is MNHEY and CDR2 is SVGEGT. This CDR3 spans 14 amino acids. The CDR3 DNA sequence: TGTGCCAGCAGTTACTCGGGGACTCACAATGAGCAGTTCTTC. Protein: CASSYSGTHNEQFF.

Here the CDR3 reads CSVAPDSGEKLFF. Written as DNA, the CDR3 is TGCAGCGTTGCGCCCGACAGTGGAGAAAAACTGTTTTTT. The rearrangement joins TRBV29-1 to TRBJ1-4, with TRBD1 as a possible D gene (5 bases). Germline-derived CDR1 and CDR2 are SQVTM and ANQGSEA. The CDR3 runs to 13 residues. Trimming shortened V by 4 bases and J by 8 bases, and 14 bases separated the two germline ends.

CDR3 DNA: TGTGCCAGCAGTTACGGCGCCGGGGGGGATTCGGGTGGCTACACCTTC. Residues: CASSYGAGGDSGGYTF. The chain recombines TRBV6-5 with TRBJ1-2, with a tentative D call TRBD1 (5 bases). The germline CDR1 and CDR2 sequences are MNHEY and SVGAGI. The ends were cut back, 2 bases at V and 7 bases at J, with 20 bases in the middle. The CDR3 runs to 16 residues.

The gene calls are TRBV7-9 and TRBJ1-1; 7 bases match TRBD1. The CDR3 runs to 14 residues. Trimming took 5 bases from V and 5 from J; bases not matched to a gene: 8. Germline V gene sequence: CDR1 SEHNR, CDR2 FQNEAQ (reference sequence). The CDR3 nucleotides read TGTGCCAGCAGCACTCGCAGGGGGAGAACTGAAGCTTTCTTT. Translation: CASSTRRGRTEAFF.

The CDR3 loop reads CASSSLADTQYF. Written as DNA, the CDR3 is TGTGCCAGCAGCTCACTAGCAGATACGCAGTATTTT. This sequence joins TRBV7-9 and TRBJ2-3, with D perhaps TRBD2 (5 bases). The V end was cut by 4 bases, the J end by 4 bases, with 6 bases between. This CDR3 comprises 12 residues. Looked up from germline, CDR1 is SEHNR and CDR2 is FQNEAQ (reference sequence).

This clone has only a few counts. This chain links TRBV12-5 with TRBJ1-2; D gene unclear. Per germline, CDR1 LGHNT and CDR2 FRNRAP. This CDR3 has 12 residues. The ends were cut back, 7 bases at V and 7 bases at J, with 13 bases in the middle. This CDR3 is CASDEGALGYTF. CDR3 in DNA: TGTGCTAGTGATGAGGGAGCCCTTGGCTACACCTTC.

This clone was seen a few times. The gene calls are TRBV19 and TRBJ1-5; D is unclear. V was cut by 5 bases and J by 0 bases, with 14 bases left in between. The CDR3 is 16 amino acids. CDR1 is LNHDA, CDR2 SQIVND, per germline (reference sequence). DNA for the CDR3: TGTGCCAGTAGTCTACGACACTCAATTAGCAATCAGCCCCAGCATTTT. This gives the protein CASSLRHSISNQPQHF. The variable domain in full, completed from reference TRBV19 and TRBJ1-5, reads DGGITQSPKYLFRKEGQNVTLSCEQNLNHDAMYWYRQDPGQGLRLIYYSQIVNDFQKGDIAEGYSVSREKKESFPLTVTSAQKNPTAFYLCASSLRHSISNQPQHFGDGTRLSIL.

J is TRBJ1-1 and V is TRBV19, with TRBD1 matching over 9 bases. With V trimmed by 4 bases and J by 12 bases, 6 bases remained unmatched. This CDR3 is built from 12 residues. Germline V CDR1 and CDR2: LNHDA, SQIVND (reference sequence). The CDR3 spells CASSTRQGVSFF. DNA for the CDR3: TGTGCCAGTAGTACCCGACAGGGGGTCTCTTTCTTT.

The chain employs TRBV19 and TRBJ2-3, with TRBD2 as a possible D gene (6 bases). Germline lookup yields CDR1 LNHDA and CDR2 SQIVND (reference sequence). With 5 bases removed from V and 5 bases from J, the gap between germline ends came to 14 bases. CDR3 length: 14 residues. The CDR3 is CASSVSSGEDTQYF. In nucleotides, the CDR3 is TGTGCCAGTAGTGTTTCTTCGGGAGAAGATACGCAGTATTTT.

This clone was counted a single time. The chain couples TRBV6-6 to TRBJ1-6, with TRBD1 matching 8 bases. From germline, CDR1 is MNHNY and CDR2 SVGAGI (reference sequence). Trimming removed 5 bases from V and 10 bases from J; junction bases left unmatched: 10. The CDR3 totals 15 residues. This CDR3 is CASSPGPTGASPLHF. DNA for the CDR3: TGTGCCAGCAGTCCAGGACCGACAGGGGCCTCACCCCTCCACTTT.

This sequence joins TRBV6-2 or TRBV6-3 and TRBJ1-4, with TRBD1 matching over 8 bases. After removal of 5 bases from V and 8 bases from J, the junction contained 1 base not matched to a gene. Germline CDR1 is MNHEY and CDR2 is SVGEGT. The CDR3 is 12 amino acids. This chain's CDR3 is CASSRQGEKLFF. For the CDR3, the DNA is TGTGCCAGCAGTCGACAGGGGGAAAAACTGTTTTTT.

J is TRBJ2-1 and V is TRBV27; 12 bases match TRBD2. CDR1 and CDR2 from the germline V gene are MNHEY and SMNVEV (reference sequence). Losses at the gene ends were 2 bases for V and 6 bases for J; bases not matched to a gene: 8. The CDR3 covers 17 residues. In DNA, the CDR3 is TGTGCCAGCAGTTTAATAAGTCCTAGCGGGAGGGCCAATGAGCAGTTCTTC. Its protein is CASSLISPSGRANEQFF.

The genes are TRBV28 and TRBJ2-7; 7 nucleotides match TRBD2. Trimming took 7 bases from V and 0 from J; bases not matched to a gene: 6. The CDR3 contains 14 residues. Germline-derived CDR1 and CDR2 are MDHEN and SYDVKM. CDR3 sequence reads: CASTPGLSSYEQYF. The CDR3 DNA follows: TGTGCCAGCACTCCGGGACTATCCTCCTACGAGCAGTACTTC.

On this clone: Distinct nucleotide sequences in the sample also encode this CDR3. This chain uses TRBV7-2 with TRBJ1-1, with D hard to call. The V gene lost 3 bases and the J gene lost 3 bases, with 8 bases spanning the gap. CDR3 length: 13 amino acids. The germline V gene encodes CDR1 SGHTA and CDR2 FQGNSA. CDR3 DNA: TGTGCCAGCAGCTTGTCGCGGTACACTGAAGCTTTCTTT. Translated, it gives CASSLSRYTEAFF.

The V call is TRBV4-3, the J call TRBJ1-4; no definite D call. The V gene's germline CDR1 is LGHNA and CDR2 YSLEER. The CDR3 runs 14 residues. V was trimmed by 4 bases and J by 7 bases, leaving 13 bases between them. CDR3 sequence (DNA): TGCGCCAGCAGCCGCGGGGTGGGCGGTGAAAAACTGTTTTTT. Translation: CASSRGVGGEKLFF.

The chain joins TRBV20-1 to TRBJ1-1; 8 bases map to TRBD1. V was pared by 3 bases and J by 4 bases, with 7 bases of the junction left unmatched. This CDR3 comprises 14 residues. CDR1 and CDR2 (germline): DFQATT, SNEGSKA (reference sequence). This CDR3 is CSASSQGAGTEAFF. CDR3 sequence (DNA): TGCAGTGCTAGTTCCCAGGGGGCAGGCACTGAAGCTTTCTTT.

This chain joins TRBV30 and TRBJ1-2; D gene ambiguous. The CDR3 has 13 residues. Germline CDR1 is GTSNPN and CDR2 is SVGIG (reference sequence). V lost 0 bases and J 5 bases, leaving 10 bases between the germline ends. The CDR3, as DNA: TGTGCCTGGAGTGTTGATCCGGGATATGGCTACACCTTC. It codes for CAWSVDPGYGYTF. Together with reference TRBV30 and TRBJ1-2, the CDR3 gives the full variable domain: SQTIHQWPATLVQPVGSPLSLECTVEGTSNPNLYWYRQAAGRGLQLLFYSVGIGQISSEVPQNLSASRPQDRQFILSSKKLLLSDSGFYLCAWSVDPGYGYTFGSGTRLTVV.

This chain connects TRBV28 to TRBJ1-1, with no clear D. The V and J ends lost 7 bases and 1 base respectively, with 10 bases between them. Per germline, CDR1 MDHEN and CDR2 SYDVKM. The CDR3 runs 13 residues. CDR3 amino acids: CASIGGRNTEAFF. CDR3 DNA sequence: TGTGCCAGCATTGGAGGACGGAACACTGAAGCTTTCTTT.

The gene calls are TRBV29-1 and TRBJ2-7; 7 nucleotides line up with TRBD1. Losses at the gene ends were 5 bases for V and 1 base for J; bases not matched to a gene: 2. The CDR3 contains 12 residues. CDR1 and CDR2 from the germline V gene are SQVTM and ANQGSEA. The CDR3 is CSVWDRSYEQYF. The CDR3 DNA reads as TGCAGCGTTTGGGACAGATCCTACGAGCAGTACTTC.

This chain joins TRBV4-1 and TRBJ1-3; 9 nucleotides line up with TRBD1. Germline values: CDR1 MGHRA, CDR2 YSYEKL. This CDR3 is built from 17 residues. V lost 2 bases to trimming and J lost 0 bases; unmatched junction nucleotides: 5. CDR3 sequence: CASSQRTGAPSGNTIYF. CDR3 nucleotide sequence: TGCGCCAGCAGCCAAAGGACAGGGGCTCCCTCTGGAAACACCATATATTTT.